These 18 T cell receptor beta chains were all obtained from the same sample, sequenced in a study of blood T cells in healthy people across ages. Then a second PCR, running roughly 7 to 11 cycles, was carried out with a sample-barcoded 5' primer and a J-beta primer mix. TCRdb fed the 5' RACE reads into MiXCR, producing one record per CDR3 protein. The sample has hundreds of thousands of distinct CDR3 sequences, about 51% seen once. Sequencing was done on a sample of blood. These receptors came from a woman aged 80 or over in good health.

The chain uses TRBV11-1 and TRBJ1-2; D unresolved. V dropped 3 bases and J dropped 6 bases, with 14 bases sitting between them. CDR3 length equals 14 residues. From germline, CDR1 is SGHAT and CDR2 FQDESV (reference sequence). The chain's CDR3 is CASSFSGYRDGYTF. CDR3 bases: TGTGCCAGCAGCTTCTCGGGGTATCGAGATGGCTACACCTTC. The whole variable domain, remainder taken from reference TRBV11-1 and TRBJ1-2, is EAEVAQSPRYKITEKSQAVAFWCDPISGHATLYWYRQILGQGPELLVQFQDESVVDDSQLPKDRFSAERLKGVDSTLKIQPAELGDSAMYLCASSFSGYRDGYTFGSGTRLTVV.

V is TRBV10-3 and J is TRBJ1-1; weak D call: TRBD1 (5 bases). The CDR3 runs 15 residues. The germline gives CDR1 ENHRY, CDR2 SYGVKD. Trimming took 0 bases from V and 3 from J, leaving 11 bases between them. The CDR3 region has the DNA TGTGCCATCAGTGAGTCGACGGGGGAGTACACTGAAGCTTTCTTT. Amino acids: CAISESTGEYTEAFF.

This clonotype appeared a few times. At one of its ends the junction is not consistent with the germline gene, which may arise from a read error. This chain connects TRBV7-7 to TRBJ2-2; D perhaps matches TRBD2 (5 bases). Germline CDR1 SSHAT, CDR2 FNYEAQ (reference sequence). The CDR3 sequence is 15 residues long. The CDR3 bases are TGTGCTAGCAGCTTAGCGCCCTCGAACACCGGGGAGCTGTTTTTT. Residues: CASSLAPSNTGELFF.

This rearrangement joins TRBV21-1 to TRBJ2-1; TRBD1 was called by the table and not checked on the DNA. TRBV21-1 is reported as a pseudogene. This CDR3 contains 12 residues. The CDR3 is CGGRERFDEQFF. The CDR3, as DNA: TGTGGAGGCAGGGAGAGGTTTGATGAGCAGTTCTTC.

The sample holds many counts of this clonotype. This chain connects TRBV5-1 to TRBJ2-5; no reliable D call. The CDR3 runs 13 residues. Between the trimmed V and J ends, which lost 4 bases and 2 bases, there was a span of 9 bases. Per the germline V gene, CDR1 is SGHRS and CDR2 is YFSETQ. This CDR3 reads CASSQIVQETQYF. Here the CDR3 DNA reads TGCGCCAGCAGCCAAATAGTACAAGAGACCCAGTACTTC.

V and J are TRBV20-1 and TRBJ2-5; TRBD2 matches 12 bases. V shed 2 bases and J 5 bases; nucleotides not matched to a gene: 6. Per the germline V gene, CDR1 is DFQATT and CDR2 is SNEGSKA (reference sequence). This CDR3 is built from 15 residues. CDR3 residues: CSARKLAGGVETQYF. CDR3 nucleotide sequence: TGCAGTGCTAGAAAACTAGCGGGAGGAGTCGAGACCCAGTACTTC.

CDR3 in DNA: TGCAGCGTACAGGTTAACCTCTCCTACGAGCAGTACTTC. This codes for CSVQVNLSYEQYF. This sequence joins TRBV29-1 and TRBJ2-7; TRBD1 is a possible D gene (5 bases). The V end was cut by 6 bases, the J end by 0 bases, with 12 bases between. This CDR3 region has 13 residues. Germline CDR1 is SQVTM and CDR2 is ANQGSEA.

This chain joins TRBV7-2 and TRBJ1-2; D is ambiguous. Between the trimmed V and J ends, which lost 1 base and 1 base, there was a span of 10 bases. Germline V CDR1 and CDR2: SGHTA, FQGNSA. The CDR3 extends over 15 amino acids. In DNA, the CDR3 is TGTGCCAGCAGCTTAGGTCCCCGTCATAACTATGGCTACACCTTC. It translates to CASSLGPRHNYGYTF.

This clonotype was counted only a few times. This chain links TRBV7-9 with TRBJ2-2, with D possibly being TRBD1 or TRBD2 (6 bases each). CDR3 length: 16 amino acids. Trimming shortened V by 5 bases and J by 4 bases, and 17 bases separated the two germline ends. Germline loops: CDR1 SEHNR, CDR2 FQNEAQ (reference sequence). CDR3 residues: CASSPERAGVTGELFF. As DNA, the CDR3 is TGTGCCAGCAGCCCCGAGCGGGCAGGGGTCACCGGGGAGCTGTTTTTT.

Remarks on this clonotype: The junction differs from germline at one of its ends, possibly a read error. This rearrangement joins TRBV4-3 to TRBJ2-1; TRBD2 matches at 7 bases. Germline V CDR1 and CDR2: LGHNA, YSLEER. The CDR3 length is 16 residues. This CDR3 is CASRQELAGISNEQFF. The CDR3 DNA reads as TGCGCCAGCAGACAAGAGTTAGCGGGCATCTCGAATGAGCAGTTCTTC.

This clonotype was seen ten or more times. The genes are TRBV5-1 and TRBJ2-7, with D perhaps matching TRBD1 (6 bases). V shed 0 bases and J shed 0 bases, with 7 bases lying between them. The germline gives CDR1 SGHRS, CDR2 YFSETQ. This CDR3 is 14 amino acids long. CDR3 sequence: CASSLEDSSYEQYF. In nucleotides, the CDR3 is TGCGCCAGCAGCTTGGAGGACAGCTCCTACGAGCAGTACTTC.

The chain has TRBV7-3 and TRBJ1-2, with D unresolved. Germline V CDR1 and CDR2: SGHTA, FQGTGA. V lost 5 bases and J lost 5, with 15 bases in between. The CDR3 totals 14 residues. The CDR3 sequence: CASSPAGAPYGYTF. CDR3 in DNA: TGTGCCAGCAGCCCGGCAGGCGCCCCTTATGGCTACACCTTC.

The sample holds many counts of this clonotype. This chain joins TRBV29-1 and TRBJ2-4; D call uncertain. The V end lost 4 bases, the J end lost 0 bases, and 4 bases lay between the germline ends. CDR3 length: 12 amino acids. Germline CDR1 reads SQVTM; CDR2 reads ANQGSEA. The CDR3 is CSVGGAKNIQYF. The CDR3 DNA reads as TGCAGCGTTGGGGGAGCCAAAAACATTCAGTACTTC.

CDR3 residues: CASSEDLDPDTQYF. The CDR3 DNA is TGTGCCAGCAGTGAAGATCTGGATCCCGATACGCAGTATTTT. This sequence joins TRBV2 and TRBJ2-3, with D uncertain. This CDR3 has 14 amino acids. CDR1 is SNHLY, CDR2 FYNNEI, per germline. V gave up 1 base and J gave up 6 bases, with 11 bases separating them.

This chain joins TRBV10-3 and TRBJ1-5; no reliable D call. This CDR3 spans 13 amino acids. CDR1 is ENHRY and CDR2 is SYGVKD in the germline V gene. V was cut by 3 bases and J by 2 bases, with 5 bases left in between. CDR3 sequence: CAISDDGNQPQHF. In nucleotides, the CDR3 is TGTGCCATCAGTGATGATGGCAATCAGCCCCAGCATTTT.

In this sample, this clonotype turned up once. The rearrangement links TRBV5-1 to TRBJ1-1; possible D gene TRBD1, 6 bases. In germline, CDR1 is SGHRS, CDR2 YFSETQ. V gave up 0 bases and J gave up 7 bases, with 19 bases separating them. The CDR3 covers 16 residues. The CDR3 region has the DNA TGCGCCAGCAGCTTGGCCCCCCCTCGGGGACAATATGAAGCTTTCTTT. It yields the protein CASSLAPPRGQYEAFF.

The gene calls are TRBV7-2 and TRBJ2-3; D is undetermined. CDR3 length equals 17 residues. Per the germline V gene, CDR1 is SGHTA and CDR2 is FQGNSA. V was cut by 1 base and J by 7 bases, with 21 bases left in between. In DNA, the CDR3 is TGTGCCAGCAGCTTAGATGGGTGGGCGCCGGTTTTGAATACGCAGTATTTT. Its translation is CASSLDGWAPVLNTQYF.

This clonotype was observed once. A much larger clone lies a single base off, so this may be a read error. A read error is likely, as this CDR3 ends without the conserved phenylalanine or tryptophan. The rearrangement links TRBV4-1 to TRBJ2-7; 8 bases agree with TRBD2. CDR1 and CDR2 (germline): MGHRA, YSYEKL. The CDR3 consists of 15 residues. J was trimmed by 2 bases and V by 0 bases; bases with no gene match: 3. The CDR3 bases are TGCGCCAGCAGCCAAGACGGGACTAGAGCCTACGAGCAGTACTTA. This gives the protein CASSQDGTRAYEQYL.